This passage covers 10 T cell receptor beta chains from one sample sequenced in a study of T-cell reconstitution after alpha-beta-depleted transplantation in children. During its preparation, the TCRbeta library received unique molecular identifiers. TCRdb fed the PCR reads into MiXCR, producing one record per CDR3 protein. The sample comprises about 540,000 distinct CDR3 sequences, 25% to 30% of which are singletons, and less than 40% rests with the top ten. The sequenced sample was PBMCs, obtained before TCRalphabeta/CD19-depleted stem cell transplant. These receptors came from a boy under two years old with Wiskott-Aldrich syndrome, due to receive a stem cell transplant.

The CDR3 DNA reads TGTGCCAGCAGCTCTGGGACAGGAAAAGCTTTCTTT. Translated, it gives CASSSGTGKAFF. This chain joins TRBV5-6 and TRBJ1-1; 8 bases match TRBD1. Trimming cost V 3 bases and J 9 bases; bases outside gene matches: 4. The germline V gene encodes CDR1 SGHDT and CDR2 YYEEEE. This CDR3 has 12 residues.

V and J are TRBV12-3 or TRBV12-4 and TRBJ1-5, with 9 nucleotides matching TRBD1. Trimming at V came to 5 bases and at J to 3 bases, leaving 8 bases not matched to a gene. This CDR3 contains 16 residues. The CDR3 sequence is CASSTTDRGPNQPQHF. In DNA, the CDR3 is TGTGCCAGCAGTACTACGGACAGGGGCCCCAATCAGCCCCAGCATTTT.

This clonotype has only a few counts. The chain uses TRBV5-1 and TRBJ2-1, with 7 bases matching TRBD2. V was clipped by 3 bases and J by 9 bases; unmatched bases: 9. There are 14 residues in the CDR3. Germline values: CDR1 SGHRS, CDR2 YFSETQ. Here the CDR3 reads CASSSGREGGEQFF. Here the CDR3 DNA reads TGCGCCAGCAGCTCGGGCAGGGAGGGCGGTGAGCAGTTCTTC. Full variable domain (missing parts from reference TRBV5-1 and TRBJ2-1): KAGVTQTPRYLIKTRGQQVTLSCSPISGHRSVSWYQQTPGQGLQFLFEYFSETQRNKGNFPGRFSGRQFSNSRSEMNVSTLELGDSALYLCASSSGREGGEQFFGPGTRLTVL.

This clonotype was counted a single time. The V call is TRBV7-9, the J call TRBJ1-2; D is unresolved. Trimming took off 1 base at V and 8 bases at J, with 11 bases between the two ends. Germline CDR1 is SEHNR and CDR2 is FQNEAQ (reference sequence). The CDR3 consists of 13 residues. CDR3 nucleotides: TGTGCCAGCAGCTTAGTTGGCCCTGGAGGCTACACCTTC. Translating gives CASSLVGPGGYTF.

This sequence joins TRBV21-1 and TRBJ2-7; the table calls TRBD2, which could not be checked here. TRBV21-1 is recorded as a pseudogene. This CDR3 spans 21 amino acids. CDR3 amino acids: CASSKSELVGAGGLSSYEQYF. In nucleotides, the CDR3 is TGTGCCAGCAGCAAGAGTGAATTGGTAGGAGCGGGAGGACTTAGCTCCTACGAGCAGTACTTC.

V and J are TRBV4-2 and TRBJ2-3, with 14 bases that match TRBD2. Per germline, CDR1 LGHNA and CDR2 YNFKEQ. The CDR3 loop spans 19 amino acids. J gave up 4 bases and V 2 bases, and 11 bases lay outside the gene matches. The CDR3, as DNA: TGTGCCAGCAGCCAACAGAAGACTAGCGGGAGGGCCTCGGCAGATACGCAGTATTTT. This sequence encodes CASSQQKTSGRASADTQYF.

CDR3 protein: CASSLRLAGFSYEQYF. CDR3 coding DNA: TGTGCCAGCAGCCTAAGACTAGCGGGGTTCTCCTACGAGCAGTACTTC. This chain connects TRBV3-1 to TRBJ2-7; 11 nucleotides line up with TRBD2. The germline CDR1 and CDR2 sequences are LGHDT and YNNKEL (reference sequence). V lost 4 bases and J lost 0; bases outside the gene matches: 5. The CDR3 contains 16 residues.

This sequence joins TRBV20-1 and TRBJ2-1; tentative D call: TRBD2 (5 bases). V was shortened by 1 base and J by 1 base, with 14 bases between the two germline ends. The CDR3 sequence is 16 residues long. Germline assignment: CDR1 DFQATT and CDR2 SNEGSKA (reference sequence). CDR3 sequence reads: CSARALVSGSYNEQFF. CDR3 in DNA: TGCAGTGCTAGAGCCCTAGTGTCGGGGTCCTACAATGAGCAGTTCTTC.

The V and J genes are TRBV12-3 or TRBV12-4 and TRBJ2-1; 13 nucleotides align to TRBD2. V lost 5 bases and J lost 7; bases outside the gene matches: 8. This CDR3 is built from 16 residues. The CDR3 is CASSPPILAGGNEQFF. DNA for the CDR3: TGTGCCAGCAGTCCCCCCATACTAGCGGGAGGGAATGAGCAGTTCTTC.

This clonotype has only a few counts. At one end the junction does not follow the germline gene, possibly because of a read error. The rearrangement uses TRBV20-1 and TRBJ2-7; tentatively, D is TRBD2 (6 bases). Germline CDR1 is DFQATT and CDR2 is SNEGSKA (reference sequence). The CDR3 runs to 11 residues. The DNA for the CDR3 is TGCAGTACTAGCAGGTTTGGAGAGCAGTACTTC. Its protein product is CSTSRFGEQYF.